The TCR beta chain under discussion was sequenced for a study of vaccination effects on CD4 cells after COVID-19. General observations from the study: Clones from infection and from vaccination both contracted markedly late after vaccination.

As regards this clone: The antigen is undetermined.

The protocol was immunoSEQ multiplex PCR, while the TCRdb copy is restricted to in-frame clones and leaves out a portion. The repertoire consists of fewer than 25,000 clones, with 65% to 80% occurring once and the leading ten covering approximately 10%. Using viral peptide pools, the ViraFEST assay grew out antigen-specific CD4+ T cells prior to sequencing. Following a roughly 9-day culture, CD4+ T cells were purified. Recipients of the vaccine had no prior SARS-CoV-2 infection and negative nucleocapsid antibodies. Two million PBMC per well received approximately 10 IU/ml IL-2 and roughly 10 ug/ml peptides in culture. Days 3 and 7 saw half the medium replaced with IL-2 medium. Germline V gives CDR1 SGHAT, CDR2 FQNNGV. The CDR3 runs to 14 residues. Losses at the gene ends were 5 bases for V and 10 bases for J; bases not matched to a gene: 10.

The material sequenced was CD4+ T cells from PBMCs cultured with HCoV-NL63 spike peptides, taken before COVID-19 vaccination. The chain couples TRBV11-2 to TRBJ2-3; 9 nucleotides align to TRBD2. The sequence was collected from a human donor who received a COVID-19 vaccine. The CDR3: CASSPGTSLSAQYF. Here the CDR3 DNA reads TGTGCCAGCAGCCCAGGGACTAGCCTATCCGCGCAGTATTTT.